This T cell receptor beta chain was documented in a study of shared clonotypes between healthy human individuals (TCRdb year 2020). For the wider study: The cohort comprised two women and a few men aged 18 to 49 years. For each donor, three plates each were used for CD4 naive and CD4 memory, two plates were used for CD8 naive, and one plate was used for CD8 memory. Blood TCR repertoires of five healthy adults were deeply sequenced to estimate repertoire size and the extent of clonotype sharing between individuals. To increase sequencing depth and limit assay-specific biases, TCR repertoire library preparation and sequencing were carried out by different laboratories using diverse techniques. Per donor, leukapheresis produced somewhere between about 0.9 and 9.5 billion PBMCs.

What the study reported, not specific to this receptor: Across four donors, about 5.2% of naive CD4, 3% to 4% of naive CD8, about 2% of memory CD4, and approximately 0.4% of memory CD8 clonotypes were shared. Pairwise subsampling led to the expectation that sequencing depth would affect the degree of clonotype sharing among donors. Estimated clonotype richness was generally larger for naive than for memory subsets. Because the study included a small number of donors, the genetic and exposure-history diversity represented was limited. Only blood was sampled, and tissue TCR repertoires likely differ from those in blood. Compared with non-shared clonotypes, clonotypes shared by all four sorted-subset donors had higher generation probabilities. Even with the large sequencing depth, rarefaction of the sorted-subset datasets indicated that sequencing was incomplete.

TCR CDR3 regions were amplified from genomic DNA by multiplex PCR using the deep immunoSEQ assay. For each cell subset, the extracted genomic DNA was distributed evenly across all wells of several immunoSEQ 96-well plates, and each plate served as one replicate. For sorted subsets, 150 to 250 ng genomic DNA, equal to 25,000 to 35,000 T cell genomes, was loaded into each replicate PCR. The purified libraries were quantified using a Qubit 3.0 fluorometer, sized with a Bioanalyzer 2100, and then quantified again using the KAPA Library Quantification kit. Each immunoSEQ 96-well plate was sequenced on its own single-read 150-cycle Illumina NextSeq 550 flow cell. As for how the authors treated the data: The immunoSEQ output contained only junctional sequences without quality scores, so filtering could not match that applied to full-length reads. Sequences were annotated with PyIR, a Python wrapper for IgBLAST v1.9, using IMGT germline references to assign V/J genes and CDR3. Reads were removed for weak V/J assignments (E-value above 1e-6), missing CDR3, stop codons, out-of-frame junctions, or ambiguous translated residues. A V3J clonotype was defined by an identical inferred V gene, J gene, and CDR3 amino acid sequence. To compute the percentage overlap between repertoires, the number of shared unique clonotypes was divided by the size of the smaller repertoire. Richness of each repertoire was evaluated using RTK rarefaction, the Chao1 estimator, and Recon v2.1 estimates of unobserved clonotypes. For all TCRbeta clonotypes obtained by the gDNA method from four donors, generation probabilities were computed with OLGA. The source is immuneACCESS, and TCRdb retained only in-frame sequences with V and J called. Part of the clones is not carried over; for the studies checked, unresolved V genes explain less than half of this, and the remainder is unexplained. The V and J calls and clone size come from that table; D and trimming were worked out from the DNA. Recorded for this sample are a few million clones; approximately 94% of them occurred a single time. The ten largest clones take up over 0.12% of the sample.

A distance of 18 bases separates the germline ends of V and J, which lose 0 bases and 6 bases respectively. The CDR3 starts with the cysteine, ends with the phenylalanine, and has 16 residues. The entry retains the CDR3 DNA only, 48 bases that are in frame from base 1. CDR1 and CDR2 are drawn from the germline V gene: MGHRA, YSYEKL. Healthy HIV-negative adults with no recently reported acute infections or vaccinations were included as donors. Every donor was a Caucasian adult residing in Nashville, Tennessee, USA. CD4+ T cells were enriched through magnetic negative selection, after which naive cells were positively selected on CD45RA and the remaining negative fraction served as the memory subset. After blood collection by leukapheresis, PBMCs were isolated using Ficoll-Histopaque density gradient centrifugation and then cryopreserved in the vapor phase of liquid nitrogen. Purity and quantity of every magnetically sorted T cell population were checked by analytical flow cytometry. Genomic DNA was isolated from every sorted fraction and measured by UV absorbance on a Nanodrop 2000c.

As concerns this clone: Its antigen is not yet known. Qualities for individual bases were not recorded, and no much larger clone is one base off.

The sample comprised naive CD4+ T cells sorted from blood. The cell subset or site tag for this specimen amounts to: CD45RA+ positively selected. Here the chain combines TRBV4-1 and TRBJ2-7, and TRBD2 may be the D gene, going by 6 matching bases. The sequence was collected from a man between 18 and 29 years old in good health. The CDR3 region: CASSQEQEDYRGEQYF. The DNA sequence is as follows: TGCGCCAGCAGCCAAGAGCAGGAGGACTATCGAGGCGAGCAGTACTTC.